This TCR beta chain was captured in a study of persistence of HIV-infected CD4 T cells. Sequencing used immunoSEQ version 4 in survey mode. The method was immunoSEQ multiplex PCR; TCRdb's version includes in-frame clones alone and lacks a portion of them. The data show approximately 19,000 clones, around three fifths seen once. Concerning this clone itself: Its antigen is undetermined.

Stimulation used around 10 ug/mL lysate from CMV-infected fibroblasts. Sorting selected CD4+ T cells upregulating both CD40 ligand and CD69. For approximately 17 hours, CD8-depleted PBMCs received anti-CD28/CD49d costimulation, a CD40-blocking antibody and enfuvirtide. Overall study results and limits: TCR analyses could not target the rare provirus-carrying CMV-responding cells.

This clonotype originated in an adult woman with HIV who was CMV-seropositive. Sequences were derived from CD4+ T cells sorted from PBMCs after approximately 19-hour stimulation, sampled from a patient who received antiretroviral therapy.

CDR3 DNA sequence: TGTGCCAGCAGCCAAGGCTACAGTGAAGCTTTCTTT. It codes for CASSQGYSEAFF. The chain joins TRBV3-1 (or the pseudogene TRBV3-2) to TRBJ1-1; D is unresolved. V dropped 1 base and J dropped 7 bases, with 7 bases sitting between them. CDR1 is LGHDT and CDR2 is YNNKEL in the germline V gene (reference sequence). The CDR3 is 12 residues long.